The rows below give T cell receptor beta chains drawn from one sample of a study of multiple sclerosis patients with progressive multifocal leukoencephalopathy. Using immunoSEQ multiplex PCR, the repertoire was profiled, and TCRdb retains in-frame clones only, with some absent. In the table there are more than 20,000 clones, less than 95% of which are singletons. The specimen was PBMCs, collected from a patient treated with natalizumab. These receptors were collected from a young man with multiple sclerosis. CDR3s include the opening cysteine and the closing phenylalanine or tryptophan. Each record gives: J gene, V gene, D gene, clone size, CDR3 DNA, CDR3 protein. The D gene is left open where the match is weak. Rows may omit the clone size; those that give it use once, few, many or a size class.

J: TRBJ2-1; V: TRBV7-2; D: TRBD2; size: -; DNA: TGTGCCAGCAGCACAAGGACTAGCGGCAGTGAGCAGTTCTTC; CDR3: CASSTRTSGSEQFF
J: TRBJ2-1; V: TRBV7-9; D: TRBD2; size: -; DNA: TGTGCCAGCAGCTTCGGGGAGGCTAGCGGGAGAAATGAGCAGTTCTTC; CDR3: CASSFGEASGRNEQFF
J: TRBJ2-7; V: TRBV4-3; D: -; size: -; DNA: TGCGCCAGCAGCCAAGACAACTTGGTTCGCGACGAGCAGTACTTC; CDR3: CASSQDNLVRDEQYF
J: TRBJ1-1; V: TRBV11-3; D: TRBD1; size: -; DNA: TGTGCCAGCAGCCAGGGGGTCAGTGAAGCTTTCTTT; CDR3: CASSQGVSEAFF
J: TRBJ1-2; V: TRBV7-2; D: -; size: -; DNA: TGTGCCAGCAGCTCTCAGGGACCCTATGGCTACACCTTC; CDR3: CASSSQGPYGYTF
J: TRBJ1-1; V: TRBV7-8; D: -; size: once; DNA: TGTGCCAGCAGCTTAGCGCTAACAGGGAGGACTGAAGCTTTCTTT; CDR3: CASSLALTGRTEAFF
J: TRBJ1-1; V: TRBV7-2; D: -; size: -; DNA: TGTGCCAGCACCGGGGCGACTGAAGCTTTCTTT; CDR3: CASTGATEAFF
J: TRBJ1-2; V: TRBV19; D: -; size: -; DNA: TGTGCCAGTAGTATAGTAACTGCGCCCGGGGGCTACACCTTC; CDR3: CASSIVTAPGGYTF
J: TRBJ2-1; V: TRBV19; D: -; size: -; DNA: TGTGCCAGTCGGACAGATCCCTACAATGAGCAGTTCTTC; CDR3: CASRTDPYNEQFF
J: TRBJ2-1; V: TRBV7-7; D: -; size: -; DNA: TGTGCTAGCAGCTTGGGGATAGTCGATGAGCAGTTCTTC; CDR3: CASSLGIVDEQFF
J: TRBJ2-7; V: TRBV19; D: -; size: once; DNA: TGTGCCAGTAGCCCAGAGGACAATGTTGCCTACGAGCAGTACTTC; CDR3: CASSPEDNVAYEQYF
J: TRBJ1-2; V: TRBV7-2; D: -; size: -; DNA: TGTGCCAGCAGCTTGTCGACAGACTATGGCTACACCTTC; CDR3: CASSLSTDYGYTF